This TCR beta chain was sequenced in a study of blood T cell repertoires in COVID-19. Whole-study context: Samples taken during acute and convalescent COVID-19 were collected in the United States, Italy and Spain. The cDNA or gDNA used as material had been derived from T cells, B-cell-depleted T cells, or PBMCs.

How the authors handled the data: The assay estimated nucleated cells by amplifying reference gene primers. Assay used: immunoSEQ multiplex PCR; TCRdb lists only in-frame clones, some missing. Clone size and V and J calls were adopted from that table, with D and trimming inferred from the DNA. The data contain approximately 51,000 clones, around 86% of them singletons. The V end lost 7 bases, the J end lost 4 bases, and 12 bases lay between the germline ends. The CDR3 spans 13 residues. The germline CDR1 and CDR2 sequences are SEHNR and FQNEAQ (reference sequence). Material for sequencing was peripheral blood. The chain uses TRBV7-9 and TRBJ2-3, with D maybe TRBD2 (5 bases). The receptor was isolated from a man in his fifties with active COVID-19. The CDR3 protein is CASTYGLSDTQYF. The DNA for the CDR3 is TGTGCCAGCACCTACGGACTCTCAGATACGCAGTATTTT.